This entry lists 5 T cell receptor beta chains sequenced from one sample in a study of spatial heterogeneity in lung cancer. TCRdb re-derived calls from the 5' RACE reads in MiXCR, one entry per CDR3 protein. This repertoire shows fewer than 3,500 distinct CDR3 sequences, around 27% found once; its top ten account for 10% to 12%. General study findings and limits: Tracking of tumor mutation counts was seen in expanded intratumoral alpha and beta TCR counts.

Time point noted: sample taken at primary tumor resection. Antigens for these TCRs are unknown. The sequencing here drew on lung tumor tissue, taken at surgery. The receptors originated from a female donor with early-stage non-small cell lung cancer.

The chain joins TRBV7-9 to TRBJ2-5; D is perhaps TRBD1 or TRBD2 (7 bases each). Deletions cut 5 bases from V and 2 bases from J, with 15 bases between. Germline V lookup: CDR1 SEHNR, CDR2 FQNEAQ (reference sequence). This CDR3 spans 15 amino acids. In DNA, the CDR3 is TGTGCCAGCAGCCCCGGCAGGGGGGGGCAAGAGACCCAGTACTTC. It encodes CASSPGRGGQETQYF.

The chain has TRBV29-1 and TRBJ2-3; D is uncertain. The V end lost 4 bases, the J end lost 2 bases, and 13 bases lay between the germline ends. Germline V gene data show CDR1 as SQVTM and CDR2 as ANQGSEA. This CDR3 contains 14 residues. CDR3 sequence: CSVGMGTTTDTQYF. The DNA of the CDR3 is TGCAGCGTTGGAATGGGAACGACCACAGATACGCAGTATTTT.

This clonotype has just a few counts. This rearrangement joins TRBV7-8 to TRBJ2-1, with 8 bases aligning to TRBD1. The CDR3 length is 15 residues. Germline V gene sequence: CDR1 SGHVS, CDR2 FQNEAQ. The V and J ends lost 6 bases and 2 bases, in that order; junction bases with no gene match: 6. DNA of the CDR3: TGTGCCAGCAGTCATGACAGGGGCCCCTACAATGAGCAGTTCTTC. This translates into CASSHDRGPYNEQFF.

J is TRBJ2-3 and V is TRBV20-1; 7 bases are a match to TRBD2. CDR1 DFQATT and CDR2 SNEGSKA come from the germline V gene (reference sequence). With V trimmed by 0 bases and J by 5 bases, 11 bases remained unmatched. CDR3 length: 16 amino acids. Here the CDR3 reads CSARDFLAGEIDTQYF. CDR3 sequence (DNA): TGCAGTGCTAGAGATTTTCTGGCGGGGGAGATAGATACGCAGTATTTT.

This clonotype was picked up a small number of times. The V and J genes are TRBV24-1 and TRBJ2-3; D gene ambiguous. Trimming pared 7 bases from V and 4 bases from J, leaving 11 bases between. Germline V lookup: CDR1 KGHDR, CDR2 SFDVKD. The CDR3 runs to 13 residues. The CDR3 here is CATSSWPSDTQYF. CDR3 nucleotide sequence: TGTGCCACCAGCTCTTGGCCTTCAGATACGCAGTATTTT.